This T cell receptor (beta chain) was documented in a study of CD8 T cells in Susac syndrome. Reverse transcription of roughly 0.45 to 1 ug RNA was performed with random hexamers. Using its own MiXCR run on the immunoSEQ multiplex PCR reads, TCRdb lists one record per CDR3 protein. The sample contains 90,000 to 150,000 distinct CDR3 sequences, 92% of which appear only once. The study's findings and limits: That the number of individuals in its TCR sequencing and HLA analysis was relatively small was acknowledged by the study.

TCR beta from blood CD8+ and CD4+ T cells was sequenced. Healthy donors were controls matched for age and sex. Negative isolation yielded the CD8+ and CD4+ T cells, while FACS enriched the TEMRA cells. Regarding this clonotype: Its target is not known.

Trimming took 1 base from V and 5 from J; bases not matched to a gene: 6. Looked up from germline, CDR1 is SGHNT and CDR2 is YYREEE (reference sequence). The CDR3 sequence is 14 residues long. The chain carries TRBV5-4 and TRBJ2-7, with 7 positions matching TRBD1. The sample comprised CD4+ T cells from PBMCs. The clonotype comes from a human donor in good health. The DNA for the CDR3 is TGTGCCAGCAGCTTGCTGGACAGGATCAACGAGCAGTACTTC. It encodes CASSLLDRINEQYF.